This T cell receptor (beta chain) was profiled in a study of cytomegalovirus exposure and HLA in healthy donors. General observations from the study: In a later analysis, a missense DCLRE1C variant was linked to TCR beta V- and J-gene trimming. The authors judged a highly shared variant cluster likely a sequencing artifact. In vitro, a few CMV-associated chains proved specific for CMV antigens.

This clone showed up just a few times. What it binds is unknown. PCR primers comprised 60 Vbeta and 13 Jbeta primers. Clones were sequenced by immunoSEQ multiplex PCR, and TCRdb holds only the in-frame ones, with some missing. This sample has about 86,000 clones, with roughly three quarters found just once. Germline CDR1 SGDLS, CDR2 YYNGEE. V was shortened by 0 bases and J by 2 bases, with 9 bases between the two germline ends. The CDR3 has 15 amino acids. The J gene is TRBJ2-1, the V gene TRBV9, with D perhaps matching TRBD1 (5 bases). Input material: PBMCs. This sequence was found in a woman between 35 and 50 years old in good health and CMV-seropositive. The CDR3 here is CASSVEGAPYNEQFF. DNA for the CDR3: TGTGCCAGCAGCGTAGAAGGGGCCCCCTACAATGAGCAGTTCTTC.